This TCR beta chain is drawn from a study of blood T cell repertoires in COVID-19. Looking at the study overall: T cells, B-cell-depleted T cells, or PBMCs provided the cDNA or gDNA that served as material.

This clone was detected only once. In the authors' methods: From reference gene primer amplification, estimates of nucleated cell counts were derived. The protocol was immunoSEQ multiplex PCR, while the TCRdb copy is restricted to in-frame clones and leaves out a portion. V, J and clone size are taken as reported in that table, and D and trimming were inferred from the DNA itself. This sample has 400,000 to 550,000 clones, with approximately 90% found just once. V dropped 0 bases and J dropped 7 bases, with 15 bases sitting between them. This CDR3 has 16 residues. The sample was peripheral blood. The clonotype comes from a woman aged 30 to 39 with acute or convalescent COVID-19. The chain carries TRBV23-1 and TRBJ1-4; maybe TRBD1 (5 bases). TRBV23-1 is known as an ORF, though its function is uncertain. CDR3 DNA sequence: TGCGCCAGCAGTCAATCAGGCGGGGCTCTGGTTGAAAAACTGTTTTTT. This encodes CASSQSGGALVEKLFF.